One sample yielded the 22 T cell receptor beta chains listed below, sequenced in a study of T cells in Graves' hyperthyroidism and ophthalmopathy. Researchers amplified the TCR beta CDR3 regions from RNA transcripts. The HTBI primer set drove a first-round RT-PCR of the TCR CDR3. TCRdb processed the multiplex PCR reads anew with MiXCR; each CDR3 protein has one entry. This sample has a few hundred thousand distinct CDR3 sequences, with around 15% found just once. The sequencing sample was made of blood. The receptor set was obtained from a woman aged 55-69 years with Graves' ophthalmopathy.

Of note for this clonotype: Possible read error: a much larger clone is one base away. V is TRBV4-3 and J is TRBJ1-5; no clear D. Looked up from germline, CDR1 is LGHNA and CDR2 is YSLEER. The CDR3 covers 15 residues. Here the CDR3 reads CVSSPFGDSNQPQHF. CDR3 sequence (DNA): TGCGTCAGCAGCCCCTTTGGGGATAGCAATCAGCCCCAGCATTTT.

This clonotype was found many times. This chain links TRBV20-1 with TRBJ2-2; D gene unclear. This CDR3 comprises 14 residues. V was shortened by 0 bases and J by 4 bases, with 9 bases between the two germline ends. Per the germline V gene, CDR1 is DFQATT and CDR2 is SNEGSKA (reference sequence). CDR3 in DNA: TGCAGTGCTAGAGAAGCCGAAATCACCGGGGAGCTGTTTTTT. It encodes CSAREAEITGELFF.

This clonotype was observed at least ten times. The J gene is TRBJ2-7, the V gene TRBV12-3 or TRBV12-4, with D perhaps TRBD2 (6 bases). This CDR3 has 14 residues. The V end was cut by 6 bases, the J end by 11 bases, with 23 bases between. The CDR3 nucleotides read TGTGCCAGCAGCCGGACCGGGCCTGGAGGGGAGGAGTACTTC. This sequence encodes CASSRTGPGGEEYF.

This clonotype has at least ten counts. The chain couples TRBV27 to TRBJ2-6; no reliable D call. Between the trimmed V and J ends, which lost 2 bases and 0 bases, there was a span of 5 bases. CDR1 and CDR2 from the germline V gene are MNHEY and SMNVEV (reference sequence). The CDR3 consists of 15 residues. The CDR3 protein is CASSLVASGANVLTF. For the CDR3, the DNA is TGTGCCAGCAGTTTAGTCGCCTCTGGGGCCAACGTCCTGACTTTC.

About this clonotype: A read error may be the cause here, since a much bigger clone is one base away. This chain uses TRBV2 with TRBJ1-1; D is ambiguous. The CDR3 covers 14 residues. Germline CDR1 and CDR2: SNHLY and FYNNEI. Trimming removed 7 bases at V and 5 bases at J, with 17 bases between. This CDR3 is CASTRQSEGTEAFF. The CDR3 region has the DNA TGTGCCAGCACTAGGCAATCGGAGGGAACTGAAGCTTTCTTT.

The chain recombines TRBV7-9 with TRBJ1-2; 8 positions match TRBD1. After removal of 4 bases from V and 6 bases from J, the junction contained 16 bases not matched to a gene. Germline CDR1 reads SEHNR; CDR2 reads FQNEAQ (reference sequence). This CDR3 has 17 residues. CDR3 sequence reads: CASSSILTGGKGDGYTF. CDR3 nucleotide sequence: TGTGCCAGCAGCTCCATTCTTACAGGGGGAAAGGGTGATGGCTACACCTTC.

This clonotype turned up a few times. The V gene is TRBV28, the J gene TRBJ2-4; 12 bases map to TRBD2. CDR1 is MDHEN, CDR2 SYDVKM, per germline. The V and J ends lost 6 bases and 1 base, in that order; junction bases with no gene match: 4. The CDR3 is 16 amino acids. The CDR3 region is CASSLAGGGAKNIQYF. The CDR3 nucleotides are TGTGCCAGCAGCCTAGCGGGAGGGGGGGCCAAAAACATTCAGTACTTC. Full variable domain (rest looked up from reference TRBV28 and TRBJ2-4): DVKVTQSSRYLVKRTGEKVFLECVQDMDHENMFWYRQDPGLGLRLIYFSYDVKMKEKGDIPEGYSVSREKKERFSLILESASTNQTSMYLCASSLAGGGAKNIQYFGAGTRLSVL.

Ten or more counts support this clonotype. The V and J genes are TRBV18 and TRBJ2-7; D is unresolved. The CDR3 length is 13 residues. V gave up 2 bases and J gave up 0 bases, with 5 bases separating them. Looked up from germline, CDR1 is KGHSH and CDR2 is LQKENI. The CDR3 bases are TGTGCCAGCTCACCATCCCGCTCCTACGAGCAGTACTTC. The encoded protein is CASSPSRSYEQYF.

The chain links TRBV5-1 to TRBJ1-1; D possibly corresponds to TRBD1 (5 bases). Germline V gene data show CDR1 as SGHRS and CDR2 as YFSETQ. This CDR3 spans 11 amino acids. Trimming took 6 bases from V and 5 from J, leaving 8 bases between them. CDR3 sequence reads: CASTGRTEAFF. The DNA for the CDR3 is TGCGCCAGCACAGGGCGGACTGAAGCTTTCTTT.

This clonotype has only a few counts. CDR3 residues: CSAITGRLADTQYF. For the CDR3, the DNA is TGCAGTGCCATAACAGGGAGGCTGGCAGATACGCAGTATTTT. The J gene is TRBJ2-3, the V gene TRBV20-1; D may be TRBD1 or TRBD2 (6 bases each). The CDR3 contains 14 residues. Germline V CDR1 and CDR2: DFQATT, SNEGSKA (reference sequence). Deletions cut 6 bases from V and 4 bases from J, with 17 bases between.

This clonotype was counted a few times. The genes are TRBV6-2 or TRBV6-3 and TRBJ1-5; D is undetermined. The germline V gene has CDR1 MNHEY and CDR2 SVGEGT. The CDR3 is 12 amino acids. V was cut by 0 bases and J by 14 bases, with 11 bases left in between. The CDR3, as DNA: TGTGCCAGCAGTTACTCGAGTGTTGGAGAGCATTTT. This gives the protein CASSYSSVGEHF.

The chain is built from TRBV27 and TRBJ2-3, with 7 positions matching TRBD2. Germline CDR1 reads MNHEY; CDR2 reads SMNVEV (reference sequence). The trim removed 3 bases at V and 2 bases at J, leaving 5 bases unmatched. The length of the CDR3 is 15 residues. The CDR3 region is CASSLFLAATDTQYF. Here the CDR3 DNA reads TGTGCCAGCAGTTTGTTTCTAGCGGCCACAGATACGCAGTATTTT.

This clonotype was found many times. DNA of the CDR3: TGTGCCAGCAGCTGGACAGGAGAGAGCACAGATACGCAGTATTTT. Translated, it gives CASSWTGESTDTQYF. The genes are TRBV7-9 and TRBJ2-3; 7 positions agree with TRBD1. This CDR3 contains 15 residues. CDR1 and CDR2 (germline): SEHNR, FQNEAQ (reference sequence). Trimming at V came to 4 bases and at J to 0 bases, leaving 4 bases not matched to a gene.

This clonotype was recorded at least ten times. The rearrangement joins TRBV20-1 to TRBJ2-7; D might be TRBD1 (5 bases). V gave up 4 bases and J gave up 2 bases, with 21 bases separating them. The germline V gene has CDR1 DFQATT and CDR2 SNEGSKA (reference sequence). This CDR3 contains 16 residues. The CDR3 DNA reads TGCAGTGCTAACTCTTTCCAGGGTTCGTCGCCCTACGAGCAGTACTTC. It specifies CSANSFQGSSPYEQYF.

Notes on this clonotype: A much larger clone differs from this one at a single base, so this may be a read error. V gene TRBV7-6 combines with J gene TRBJ2-7; 9 bases line up with TRBD1. Germline CDR1 SGHVS, CDR2 FNYEAQ. This CDR3 contains 15 residues. The CDR3 DNA sequence: TGTGCCAGCAGCCAAGGGGACAGGGATCTATACGGGCAGTACTTC. Translated: CASSQGDRDLYGQYF. Full variable domain (missing parts from reference TRBV7-6 and TRBJ2-7): GAGVSQSPRYKVTKRGQDVALRCDPISGHVSLYWYRQALGQGPEFLTYFNYEAQQDKSGLPNDRFSAERPEGSISTLTIQRTEQRDSAMYRCASSQGDRDLYGQYFGPGTRLTVT.

This rearrangement joins TRBV7-9 to TRBJ2-2, with 10 bases aligning to TRBD2. Per germline, CDR1 SEHNR and CDR2 FQNEAQ (reference sequence). V shed 8 bases, J shed 3 bases, and the junction held 6 bases outside the gene matches. The CDR3 is made up of 15 amino acids. CDR3 loop: CASGRLAGDTGELFF. Written as DNA, the CDR3 is TGTGCCAGCGGTCGCCTAGCGGGAGACACCGGGGAGCTGTTTTTT.

This clonotype appeared many times. The chain is built from TRBV7-2 and TRBJ2-1; D is ambiguous. The CDR3 length is 11 residues. V was clipped by 6 bases and J by 7 bases, with 7 bases between them. CDR1 and CDR2 (germline): SGHTA, FQGNSA. The CDR3 region has the DNA TGTGCCAGCAGGGGCTGGAATGAGCAGTTCTTC. Amino acids: CASRGWNEQFF. Full variable domain (rest looked up from reference TRBV7-2 and TRBJ2-1): GAGVSQSPSNKVTEKGKDVELRCDPISGHTALYWYRQSLGQGLEFLIYFQGNSAPDKSGLPSDRFSAERTGGSVSTLTIQRTQQEDSAVYLCASRGWNEQFFGPGTRLTVL.

The chain has TRBV7-2 and TRBJ1-4; D not certain. The V end was cut by 5 bases, the J end by 10 bases, with 11 bases between. The CDR3 has 12 amino acids. Germline assignment: CDR1 SGHTA and CDR2 FQGNSA. The CDR3 region has the DNA TGTGCCAGCAGCCTCCCTGGTGGAAAACTGTTTTTT. Translated, it gives CASSLPGGKLFF. Filled out from reference TRBV7-2 and TRBJ1-4, the complete variable domain reads GAGVSQSPSNKVTEKGKDVELRCDPISGHTALYWYRQSLGQGLEFLIYFQGNSAPDKSGLPSDRFSAERTGGSVSTLTIQRTQQEDSAVYLCASSLPGGKLFFGSGTQLSVL.

This clonotype was detected many times. In nucleotides, the CDR3 is TGTGCCAGCTCACCACCGGACCTGTGGGAGGGTGGCTACACCTTC. Its protein product is CASSPPDLWEGGYTF. V usage is TRBV18 and J usage is TRBJ1-2; no clear D gene. The germline V gene encodes CDR1 KGHSH and CDR2 LQKENI. There are 15 residues in the CDR3. The V end lost 0 bases, the J end lost 7 bases, and 15 bases lay between the germline ends.

This clonotype was seen many times. The chain recombines TRBV10-3 with TRBJ1-5; the D gene is possibly TRBD1 (5 bases). CDR3 size: 14 residues. CDR1 is ENHRY and CDR2 is SYGVKD in the germline V gene. V was cut by 0 bases and J by 7 bases, with 10 bases left in between. CDR3 amino acids: CAISESKGTQPQHF. The CDR3 bases are TGTGCCATCAGTGAGTCAAAGGGGACCCAGCCCCAGCATTTT.

In the case of this clonotype: This may arise from a read error, as a much more abundant clone is one base away. The J gene is TRBJ2-7, the V gene TRBV6-2 or TRBV6-3; D unresolved. This CDR3 contains 12 residues. Germline loops: CDR1 MNHEY, CDR2 SVGEGT. CDR3 in DNA: TGTGCCAGCGGTTACTCGTACTACGAGCAGTACTTC. Translating gives CASGYSYYEQYF.

This clonotype has ten or more counts. This sequence joins TRBV6-2 or TRBV6-3 and TRBJ2-7; D may be TRBD1 (6 bases). Trimming took 4 bases from V and 6 from J, leaving 13 bases between them. The CDR3 covers 13 residues. Germline lookup yields CDR1 MNHEY and CDR2 SVGEGT. CDR3 sequence reads: CASSSWTVGEQYF. The CDR3 DNA sequence: TGTGCCAGCAGTTCTTGGACAGTCGGCGAGCAGTACTTC.